The rows below give T cell receptor beta chains drawn from one sample of a study of radiotherapy plus CTLA-4 blockade in lung cancer. Measured with immunoSEQ multiplex PCR; TCRdb has only the in-frame clones, and not every one. The table shows approximately 41,000 clones, with roughly 75% occurring only once. The sample here was peripheral blood, taken from a patient treated with radiotherapy plus ipilimumab. The receptors originated from a human donor with non-small cell lung cancer who had stable disease on radiotherapy plus ipilimumab. Each CDR3 is given without its conserved first and last residue. A D gene is named only where the DNA matches it firmly.

TRBV19	TRBD1	TRBJ1-5	ASSMQTGRQPQH
TRBV7-9	NA	TRBJ2-2	ASSWMADGELF
TRBV30	NA	TRBJ1-2	AWSVSGGFLGYT
TRBV7-9	NA	TRBJ1-1	ASSLAGGGRNTEAF
TRBV2	NA	TRBJ1-1	ASSEESPLHSEAF
TRBV5-1	NA	TRBJ1-1	ASSSQQGMSEAF
TRBV30	NA	TRBJ1-6	AWSVRGATSPLH
TRBV5-5	TRBD1	TRBJ2-5	ASSLGQGAFETQY
TRBV30	NA	TRBJ1-5	AWSAGSNQPQH
TRBV19	NA	TRBJ1-5	ASSILQDNQPQH